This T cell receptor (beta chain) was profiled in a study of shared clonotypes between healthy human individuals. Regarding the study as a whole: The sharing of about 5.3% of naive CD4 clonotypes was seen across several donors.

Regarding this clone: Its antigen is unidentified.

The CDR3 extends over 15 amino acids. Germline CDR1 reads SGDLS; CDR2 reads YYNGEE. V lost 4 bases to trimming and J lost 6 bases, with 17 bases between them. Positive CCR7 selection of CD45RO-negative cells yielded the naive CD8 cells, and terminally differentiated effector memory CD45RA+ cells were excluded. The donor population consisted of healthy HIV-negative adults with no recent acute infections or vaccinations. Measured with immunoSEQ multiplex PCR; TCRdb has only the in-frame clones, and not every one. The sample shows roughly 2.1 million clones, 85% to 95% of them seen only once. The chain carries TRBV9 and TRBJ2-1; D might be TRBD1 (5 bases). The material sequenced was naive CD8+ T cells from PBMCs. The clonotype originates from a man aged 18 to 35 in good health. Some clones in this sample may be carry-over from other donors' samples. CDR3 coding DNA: TGTGCCAGCAGCCATCCCGACGACAGCCCCAATGAGCAGTTCTTC. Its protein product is CASSHPDDSPNEQFF. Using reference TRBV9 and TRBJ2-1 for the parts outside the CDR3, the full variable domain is DSGVTQTPKHLITATGQRVTLRCSPRSGDLSVYWYQQSLDQGLQFLIQYYNGEERAKGNILERFSAQQFPDLHSELNLSSLELGDSALYFCASSHPDDSPNEQFFGPGTRLTVL.